This entry lists 6 T cell receptor beta chains sequenced from one sample in a study of cytotoxic CD8 clonotypes in ibrutinib-treated CLL. Here immunoSEQ multiplex PCR was the method, and the copy in TCRdb shows in-frame clones only, minus some. Of about 310,000 clones in the sample, about 80% were seen once. The sample here was PBMCs, taken before ibrutinib treatment. The receptor source for this set is a human donor with chronic lymphocytic leukemia.

This clone was counted a single time. The chain recombines TRBV6-6 with TRBJ1-1; D is uncertain. Looked up from germline, CDR1 is MNHNY and CDR2 is SVGAGI (reference sequence). Between the trimmed V and J ends, which lost 4 bases and 3 bases, there was a span of 15 bases. The CDR3 runs 15 residues. The CDR3 bases are TGTGCCAGCAGTTCCACCCTACTTACCTACACTGAAGCTTTCTTT. Amino acids: CASSSTLLTYTEAFF.

This clone was seen a few times. This chain joins TRBV23-1 and TRBJ2-7; perhaps TRBD1 as D (5 bases). TRBV23-1 is known as an ORF, though its function is uncertain. V was trimmed by 0 bases and J by 3 bases, leaving 30 bases between them. CDR3 length: 21 amino acids. The CDR3 DNA follows: TGCGCCAGCAGTCAATCAAATCTAGAACAGGAAGAGTTATCACCCTACTACGAGCAGTACTTC. It translates to CASSQSNLEQEELSPYYEQYF.

The chain uses TRBV6-5 and TRBJ1-1; 7 positions agree with TRBD1. This CDR3 comprises 14 residues. Germline V gives CDR1 MNHEY, CDR2 SVGAGI. V trimming: 5 bases; J trimming: 5 bases; junction bases outside the gene matches: 8. CDR3 sequence reads: CASSGAGQWTEAFF. The CDR3 DNA reads as TGTGCCAGCAGTGGGGCGGGACAGTGGACTGAAGCTTTCTTT.

V usage is TRBV21-1 and J usage is TRBJ2-1; TRBD2, the D gene given by the table, was not confirmed from the DNA. TRBV21-1 is a recognized pseudogene. CDR3 size: 16 residues. DNA of the CDR3: TGTGCCAGCAGCAAAGATCAAGCGGGAGAAGGGAATGAGCAGTTCTTC. The encoded protein is CASSKDQAGEGNEQFF.

The rearrangement uses TRBV7-8 and TRBJ2-7; possibly TRBD2 for D (5 bases). V was shortened by 5 bases and J by 5 bases, with 19 bases between the two germline ends. Per germline, CDR1 SGHVS and CDR2 FQNEAQ. The CDR3 totals 15 residues. The CDR3 sequence is CASSLPPGNYHEQYF. In DNA, the CDR3 is TGTGCCAGCAGCCTCCCCCCGGGGAACTATCACGAGCAGTACTTC.

The chain employs TRBV28 and TRBJ2-7; D is possibly TRBD2 (5 bases). CDR1 MDHEN and CDR2 SYDVKM come from the germline V gene. V was cut by 7 bases and J by 0 bases, with 13 bases left in between. CDR3 length: 14 residues. CDR3 residues: CASKGSGSSYEQYF. The CDR3 nucleotides are TGTGCCAGCAAGGGAAGTGGGAGCTCCTACGAGCAGTACTTC. The complete variable domain, with remaining parts taken from reference TRBV28 and TRBJ2-7, reads DVKVTQSSRYLVKRTGEKVFLECVQDMDHENMFWYRQDPGLGLRLIYFSYDVKMKEKGDIPEGYSVSREKKERFSLILESASTNQTSMYLCASKGSGSSYEQYFGPGTRLTVT.